A selection of T cell receptor beta chains follows, all from one sample in a study of cytomegalovirus exposure and HLA in healthy donors. Sequenced by immunoSEQ multiplex PCR; TCRdb stores in-frame clones only, minus some. Among tens of thousands of clones listed, around 80% were seen once. Sequencing was done on a sample of PBMCs. The receptors originated from a man in his forties or fifties in good health and CMV-seronegative. Both conserved end residues are trimmed from each CDR3. Size values are once, few and many counts, or a class for expanded clones, and some rows have none.

J gene: TRBJ2-1
clone size: .
V gene: TRBV5-1
CDR3 protein: ASSFGNLSGRKNNEQF

J gene: TRBJ2-7
clone size: .
V gene: TRBV29-1
CDR3 protein: SVGLRGRNNEQY

J gene: TRBJ1-3
clone size: .
V gene: TRBV19
CDR3 protein: ASSIVEDSSGNTIY

J gene: TRBJ1-4
clone size: .
V gene: TRBV11-2
CDR3 protein: ASSPDEKLF

J gene: TRBJ2-7
clone size: once
V gene: TRBV7-9
CDR3 protein: ASSLVRATGRPIYEQY

J gene: TRBJ1-1
clone size: few
V gene: TRBV14
CDR3 protein: ASSQGDRGHTEAF

J gene: TRBJ2-7
clone size: few
V gene: TRBV6-5
CDR3 protein: ASRLGTGSAYEQY

J gene: TRBJ2-3
clone size: .
V gene: TRBV11-3
CDR3 protein: ASSLRGLTDTQY

J gene: TRBJ2-1
clone size: .
V gene: TRBV27
CDR3 protein: ASSFPSGSQNEQF

J gene: TRBJ2-3
clone size: .
V gene: TRBV7-2
CDR3 protein: ASSRSGGGDTQY

J gene: TRBJ1-1
clone size: .
V gene: TRBV7-3
CDR3 protein: ASASEQNTEAF

J gene: TRBJ2-3
clone size: .
V gene: TRBV5-8
CDR3 protein: ASSLGGGTDTQY

J gene: TRBJ2-1
clone size: .
V gene: TRBV5-1
CDR3 protein: ASSLEGQGYNEQF

J gene: TRBJ1-3
clone size: .
V gene: TRBV7-2
CDR3 protein: ASSNLNFGDGNTIY

J gene: TRBJ2-2
clone size: few
V gene: TRBV2
CDR3 protein: ASRKGTGTNTGELF

J gene: TRBJ2-2
clone size: .
V gene: TRBV7-2
CDR3 protein: ASSPRRTSGNLGTGELF

J gene: TRBJ1-1
clone size: .
V gene: TRBV29-1
CDR3 protein: SVERVTNTEAF

J gene: TRBJ1-6
clone size: .
V gene: TRBV2
CDR3 protein: ASTSPGTPNSPLH

J gene: TRBJ1-2
clone size: .
V gene: TRBV29-1
CDR3 protein: SVGSRGGSGYYGYT

J gene: TRBJ2-7
clone size: .
V gene: TRBV13
CDR3 protein: ASSPRGPVREQY

J gene: TRBJ1-1
clone size: .
V gene: TRBV5-6
CDR3 protein: ASSLNSQNTEAF

J gene: TRBJ2-7
clone size: .
V gene: TRBV5-1
CDR3 protein: ASSLRAGVPYEQY

J gene: TRBJ1-3
clone size: .
V gene: TRBV15
CDR3 protein: ATSRDITGSSGNTIY

J gene: TRBJ1-4
clone size: .
V gene: TRBV7-2
CDR3 protein: ASSPWGRVNEKLF

J gene: TRBJ1-2
clone size: .
V gene: TRBV27
CDR3 protein: ASSLSEGAGGYT

J gene: TRBJ2-3
clone size: .
V gene: TRBV27
CDR3 protein: ASSDLGPSGEDTQY

J gene: TRBJ2-2
clone size: .
V gene: TRBV4-1
CDR3 protein: ASSQYLGGPDTGELF

J gene: TRBJ2-7
clone size: .
V gene: TRBV25-1
CDR3 protein: ASSDYRFIYEQY

J gene: TRBJ1-2
clone size: .
V gene: TRBV2
CDR3 protein: ASTDDRGYT

J gene: TRBJ2-7
clone size: .
V gene: TRBV29-1
CDR3 protein: SVRTSGGYEQY

J gene: TRBJ2-5
clone size: once
V gene: TRBV7-2
CDR3 protein: ASSLVVSGGQETQY

J gene: TRBJ1-2
clone size: few
V gene: TRBV7-9
CDR3 protein: SSSRGGFTAGNYGYT

J gene: TRBJ2-1
clone size: .
V gene: TRBV27
CDR3 protein: ASSPRFRGNEQF